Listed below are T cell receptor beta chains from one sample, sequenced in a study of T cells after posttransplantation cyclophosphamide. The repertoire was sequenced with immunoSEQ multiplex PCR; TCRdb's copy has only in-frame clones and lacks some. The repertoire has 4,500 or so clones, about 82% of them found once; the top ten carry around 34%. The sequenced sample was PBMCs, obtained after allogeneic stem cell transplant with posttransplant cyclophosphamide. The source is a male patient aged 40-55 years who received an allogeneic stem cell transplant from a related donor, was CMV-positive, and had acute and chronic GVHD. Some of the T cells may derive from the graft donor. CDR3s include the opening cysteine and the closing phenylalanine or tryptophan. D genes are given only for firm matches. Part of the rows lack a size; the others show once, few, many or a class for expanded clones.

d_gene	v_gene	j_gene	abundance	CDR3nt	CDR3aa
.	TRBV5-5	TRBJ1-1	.	TGTGCCAGCAGCTTGGGGTACCTAGGGAACACTGAAGCTTTCTTT	CASSLGYLGNTEAFF
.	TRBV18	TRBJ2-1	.	TGTGCCAGCTCACCAGCAGTGACTGGCGATGAGCAGTTCTTC	CASSPAVTGDEQFF
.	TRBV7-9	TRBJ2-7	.	TGTGCCAGCAGCTCCTCCAGGGGCAAGCAGTACTTC	CASSSSRGKQYF
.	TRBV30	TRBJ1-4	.	TGTGCCTGGAGGGGACGTCGGGAGGGAAAACTGTTTTTT	CAWRGRREGKLFF
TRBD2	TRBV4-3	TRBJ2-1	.	TGCGCCAGCAGCCAAGAGGGCCTAGCGGGGAATGAGCAGTTCTTC	CASSQEGLAGNEQFF
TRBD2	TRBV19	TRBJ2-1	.	TGTGCCAGTAGTCCAGTAGCGGGAGGTATCTACAATGAGCAGTTCTTC	CASSPVAGGIYNEQFF
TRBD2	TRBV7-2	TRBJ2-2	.	TGTGCCAGCAGCTTAGACGGGAGGGCCACCGGGGAGCTGTTTTTT	CASSLDGRATGELFF
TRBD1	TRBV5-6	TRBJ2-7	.	TGTGCCAGCGTTGGACAGGGTCGGAGGTACGAGCAGTACTTC	CASVGQGRRYEQYF
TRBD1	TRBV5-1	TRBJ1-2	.	TGCGCCAGCAGCTTTCTTGAATCCGGGACAGGGGTCGGCTACACCTTC	CASSFLESGTGVGYTF
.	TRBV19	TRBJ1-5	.	TGTGCCAGCAGTAGAGGGCAGGATCAGCCCCAGCATTTT	CASSRGQDQPQHF
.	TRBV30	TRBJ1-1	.	TGTGCCTGGAGTTGGGAGCGGGGGGTAGAGAACACTGAAGCTTTCTTT	CAWSWERGVENTEAFF
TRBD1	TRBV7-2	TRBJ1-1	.	TGTGCCAGCAGCCAAAAGACAGGGGGGGACACTGAAGCTTTCTTT	CASSQKTGGDTEAFF
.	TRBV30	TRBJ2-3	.	TGTGCCTGGAGCACCTTCGGGGGATCCACAGATACGCAGTATTTT	CAWSTFGGSTDTQYF
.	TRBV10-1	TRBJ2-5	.	TGCGCCAGCAGTACTCCGGGGATGGGAGAGACCCAGTACTTC	CASSTPGMGETQYF
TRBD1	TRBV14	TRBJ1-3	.	TGTGCCAGCAGCCGACAGGGCGGCGGAAACACCATATATTTT	CASSRQGGGNTIYF
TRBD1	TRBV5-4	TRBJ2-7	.	TGTGCCAGCAGCTTGGCCGAGGGACAGGGGGAGTACGAGCAGTACTTC	CASSLAEGQGEYEQYF
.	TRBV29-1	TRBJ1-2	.	TGCAGCGTTGAAGGCAGGCAGGGCCCCTTTAACTATGGCTACACCTTC	CSVEGRQGPFNYGYTF
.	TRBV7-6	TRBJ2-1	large	TGTGCCAGCAGCTTAGGCGGGGCCAATGAGCAGTTCTTC	CASSLGGANEQFF
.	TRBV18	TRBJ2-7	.	TGTGCCAGCTCACCACCGGGACTGAAGGTCGGCGAGCAGTACTTC	CASSPPGLKVGEQYF
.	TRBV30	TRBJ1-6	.	TGTGCGAGAAGCAGGGGCTCCTATAATTCACCCCTCCACTTT	CARSRGSYNSPLHF
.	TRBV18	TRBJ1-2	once	TGTGCCAGCTCACCGAAGGGAGCTGATGGCTACACCTTC	CASSPKGADGYTF
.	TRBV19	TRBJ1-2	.	TGTGCCAGTAGTATAAAGTTAGGGGTCTATGGCTACACCTTC	CASSIKLGVYGYTF
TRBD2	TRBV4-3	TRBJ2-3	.	TGCGCCAGCAGCCAAAAAGCTAGCGGGAGAAAAGATACGCAGTATTTT	CASSQKASGRKDTQYF
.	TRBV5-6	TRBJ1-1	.	TGTGCCAGCAGCTTGGTCGTGGGGGGAATTGGCACTGAAGCTTTCTTT	CASSLVVGGIGTEAFF
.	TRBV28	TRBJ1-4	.	TGTGCCAGCAGTCCCACAGGTCTTCGTGCAACTAATGAAAAACTGTTTTTT	CASSPTGLRATNEKLFF
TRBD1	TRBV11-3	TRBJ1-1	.	TGTGCCAGCAGCTTAAGGGACAGGGGAACTCGGGACACTGAAGCTTTCTTT	CASSLRDRGTRDTEAFF
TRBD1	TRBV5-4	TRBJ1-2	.	TGTGCCAGCAGCTCGACAGGGGGCGCCTATGGCTACACCTTC	CASSSTGGAYGYTF
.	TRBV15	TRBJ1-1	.	TGTGCCACCAGCAGAGAAGGGGAGGGCCGTAGTGAAGCTTTCTTT	CATSREGEGRSEAFF
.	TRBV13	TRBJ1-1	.	TGTGCCAGCAGCTTAGTGGGGCAGTTGAACACTGAAGCTTTCTTT	CASSLVGQLNTEAFF
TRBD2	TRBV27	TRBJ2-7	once	TGTGCCAGCAGCCCCAGGTCTAGCGGGAGGGTGGGCTCCTACGAGCAGTACTTC	CASSPRSSGRVGSYEQYF
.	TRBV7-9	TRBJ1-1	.	TGTGCCAGCAGCTTTAGTGGGGACATGAACACTGAAGCTTTCTTT	CASSFSGDMNTEAFF
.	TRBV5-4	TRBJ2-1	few	TGTGCCAGCAGCTTGGCGACTCATGATACTAATGAGCAGTTCTTC	CASSLATHDTNEQFF
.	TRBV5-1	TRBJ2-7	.	TGCGCCAGCAGCTTGTACAGGGACCCTAACGAGCAGTACTTC	CASSLYRDPNEQYF
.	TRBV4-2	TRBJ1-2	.	TGTGCCAGCAGCCAAGAATATCAGGGTAACTATGGCTACACCTTC	CASSQEYQGNYGYTF
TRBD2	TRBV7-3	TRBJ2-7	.	TGTGCCAGCAGTATCGCGGGAGGCAAGGACCAGCAGTACTTC	CASSIAGGKDQQYF
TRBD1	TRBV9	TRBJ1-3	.	TGTGCCAGCAGCGTTCGACAGGGCCTTGGAAACACCATATATTTT	CASSVRQGLGNTIYF
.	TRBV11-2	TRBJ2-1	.	TGTGCCAGCAGCTTAGTTGGACGGGAGAGGTACAATGAGCAGTTCTTC	CASSLVGRERYNEQFF
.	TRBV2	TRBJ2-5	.	TGTGCCAGCAGTGAAGCGATCCGGGGGGCCGGGCAAGAGACCCAGTACTTC	CASSEAIRGAGQETQYF
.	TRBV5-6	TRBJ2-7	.	TGTGCCACCACGATCTGGGCCGGGAGCTCCTACGAGCAGTACTTC	CATTIWAGSSYEQYF
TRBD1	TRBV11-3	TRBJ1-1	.	TGTGCCAGCAGCTTCCGACAGGGGAGCACTGAAGCTTTCTTT	CASSFRQGSTEAFF
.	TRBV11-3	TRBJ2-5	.	TGTGCCAGCAGCTCGCCGGGACTCCTGGTTGGAGAGACCCAGTACTTC	CASSSPGLLVGETQYF
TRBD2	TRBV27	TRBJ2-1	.	TGTGCCAGCAGTTTACCGTCGGGGGGAACCGTCAATGAGCAGTTCTTC	CASSLPSGGTVNEQFF
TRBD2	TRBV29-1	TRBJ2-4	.	TGCAGCGTCCGACTAGCGGGTTCCGGTCTTCAGTACTTC	CSVRLAGSGLQYF
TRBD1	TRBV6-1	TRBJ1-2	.	TGTGCCACCGTCCCGGGACAGGGCGGTGGCTACACCTTC	CATVPGQGGGYTF
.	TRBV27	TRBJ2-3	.	TGTGCCAGCAGCCCAGGACTAGATACGCAGTATTTT	CASSPGLDTQYF
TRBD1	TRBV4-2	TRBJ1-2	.	TGTGCCAGCAGCCGGACAGGGGAGGACATGGGCTACACCTTC	CASSRTGEDMGYTF
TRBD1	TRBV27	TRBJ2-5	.	TGTGCCAGCAGTGGGAAAACAGGGGCCGGATGGTCAGAGACCCAGTACTTC	CASSGKTGAGWSETQYF
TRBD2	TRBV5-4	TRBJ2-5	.	TGTGCCAGCAGCTTGGCGGTTAGCGGGAGGCGGGAGACCCAGTACTTC	CASSLAVSGRRETQYF
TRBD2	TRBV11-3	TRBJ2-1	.	TGTGCCAGCAGCTTGGGACTAGCGGGCAATGAGCAGTTCTTC	CASSLGLAGNEQFF
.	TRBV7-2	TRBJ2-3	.	TGTGCCAGCAGCATCGGGTCGTTCACAGATACGCAGTATTTT	CASSIGSFTDTQYF
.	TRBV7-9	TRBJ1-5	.	TGTGCCAGCAGTCTACAGGGAGTTGGCAATCAGCCCCAGCATTTT	CASSLQGVGNQPQHF
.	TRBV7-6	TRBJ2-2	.	TGTGCCAGCAGCTTACAATATGGGCTGTTGGACACCGGGGAGCTGTTTTTT	CASSLQYGLLDTGELFF
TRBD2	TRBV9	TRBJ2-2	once	TGTGCCAGCAGCGTAACTAGCGGGAGTACCGGGGAGCTGTTTTTT	CASSVTSGSTGELFF
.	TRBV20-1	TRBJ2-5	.	TGCAGTGCTAGATCGGGGGAGACCCAGTACTTC	CSARSGETQYF
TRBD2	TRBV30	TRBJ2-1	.	TGTGCCTGGACTCCCGGGACTAGCGCAAACAATGAGCAGTTCTTC	CAWTPGTSANNEQFF
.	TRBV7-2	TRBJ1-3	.	TGTGCCAGCAGCTTAGACGGGAGCTCTGGAAACACCATATATTTT	CASSLDGSSGNTIYF